What follows describes a single TCR beta chain. Its antigen is still unknown. Post-ART PBMC samples numbered at least two per donor, and pre-ART ones at least one. Germline assignment: CDR1 MDHEN and CDR2 SYDVKM. Trimming left V 6 bases short and J 0 bases short, with 12 bases between. The CDR3 is 14 residues long. Version v3.0 of the immunoSEQ assay ran at survey level. The protocol was immunoSEQ multiplex PCR, while the TCRdb copy is restricted to in-frame clones and leaves out a portion. In the table there are around 30,000 clones, less than 90% of which are singletons. This entry is derived from a study of long-term antiretroviral therapy in people with HIV. General study points: HIV repertoires covered narrower CDR3 length ranges than controls did. Post-treatment diversity went higher with ART but stayed below transplant donor controls. Documentation of ART adherence, viral resistance or therapy changes was absent.

The receptor was isolated from a man between 18 and 29 years old with HIV. The chain uses TRBV28 and TRBJ2-7; D remains unclear. The sample was unsorted PBMCs, taken 0.4 years after starting antiretroviral therapy. The CDR3 is CASSSQGNSYEQYF. The CDR3 nucleotides are TGTGCCAGCAGCAGTCAAGGGAACTCCTACGAGCAGTACTTC.